The entry below gives a single T cell receptor (beta chain) sequence along with its context. Its specificity is not known. These data come from a study of OX40 agonist ivuxolimab in advanced cancers. As for the study in general: Therapy given before enrollment (anti-PD-1, anti-PD-L1 or anti-CTLA-4) was allowed, and around 41% had some. Study observations and caveats: In a subset of nonresponders, normalized T-cell clonal expansion was also low.

Blood draws occurred at baseline, cycle 4 day 1, and cycle 7 day 1. The CDR3 contains 15 residues. Trimming took off 0 bases at V and 6 bases at J, with 12 bases between the two ends. Germline loops: CDR1 KGHSY, CDR2 FQNENV. The table came from immunoSEQ multiplex PCR; TCRdb's copy has only in-frame clones and leaves some out. This table has tens of thousands of clones, 81% appearing once. Sequenced here: CD4+ or CD8+ T cells sorted from blood, sampled in a trial of the OX40 agonist ivuxolimab. This sequence joins TRBV16 and TRBJ1-5, with D perhaps matching TRBD1 (6 bases). This TCR was sampled from an adult with an advanced solid tumor such as melanoma, head and neck, liver or kidney cancer. CDR3 DNA: TGTGCCAGCAGCCAATCTCCCAGGGGCGGTCAGCCCCAGCATTTT. Its protein is CASSQSPRGGQPQHF.